The rows below give T cell receptor beta chains drawn from one sample of a study of OX40 agonist ivuxolimab in advanced cancers. Libraries were prepared by immunoSEQ multiplex PCR; TCRdb keeps only in-frame clonotypes and omits some of them. The sample includes around 89,000 clones, approximately 90% of them seen just once. This material consisted of CD4+ or CD8+ T cells sorted from blood, taken in a trial of the OX40 agonist ivuxolimab. The origin of the receptors is an adult with an advanced solid tumor such as melanoma, head and neck, liver or kidney cancer. CDR3s include the opening cysteine and the closing phenylalanine or tryptophan. D genes are given only for firm matches. For some rows the clone size is stated as once, few or many, or as a class when expanded; others skip it.

TGTGCCTGGGCCCGGGACAGGGCCTACGAGCAGTACTTC CAWARDRAYEQYF - 13 TRBJ2-7 TRBD1 TRBV30
TGTGCCAGCAGTGGCGGACAGGGGGCTCGGGAGCAGTACTTC CASSGGQGAREQYF few 14 TRBJ2-7 TRBD1 TRBV2
TGTGCCAGCAGCTTAGGACAGGCCCGCTCTGGAAACACCATATATTTT CASSLGQARSGNTIYF few 16 TRBJ1-3 - TRBV7-8
TGTGCCAGCAGCCCCCAGGGAGCGGGGGGGCCTACCTCCTACAATGAGCAGTTCTTC CASSPQGAGGPTSYNEQFF - 19 TRBJ2-1 TRBD2 TRBV7-9
TGTGCCAGCAGTTATCTGACGACCGGACTGAACACTGAAGCTTTCTTT CASSYLTTGLNTEAFF few 16 TRBJ1-1 - TRBV6-5
TGCGCCAGCAGCTTGGTTCCGGGACTCGGCAATGAGCAGTTCTTC CASSLVPGLGNEQFF - 15 TRBJ2-1 - TRBV5-1
TGTGCCAGCAGTTTGTTGGGGGGGGACAGCCAAGAGACCCAGTACTTC CASSLLGGDSQETQYF - 16 TRBJ2-5 - TRBV28
TGTGCCAGCAGTGAACGGCAGCAGAAAGAGACCCAGTACTTC CASSERQQKETQYF - 14 TRBJ2-5 - TRBV2
TGCGCCAGCAGCTTAGAGGGGAATGAGCAGTTCTTC CASSLEGNEQFF - 12 TRBJ2-1 - TRBV5-1
TGTGCCAGCAGTTCCTATGCTCAGGGCTCCGAGCAGTACTTC CASSSYAQGSEQYF - 14 TRBJ2-7 - TRBV28
TGTGCCAGCAGCTATCAGGCTCCCAACTATGGCTACACCTTC CASSYQAPNYGYTF - 14 TRBJ1-2 - TRBV2
TGTGCCAGCAGCTTATCCTACAATCAGCCCCAGCATTTT CASSLSYNQPQHF - 13 TRBJ1-5 - TRBV27
TGTGCCAGCAGCACTAACTCCTACAATGAGCAGTTCTTC CASSTNSYNEQFF - 13 TRBJ2-1 - TRBV7-3
TGTGCCTGGACTAGCGGGACCTCCACAGATACGCAGTATTTT CAWTSGTSTDTQYF - 14 TRBJ2-3 TRBD2 TRBV30
TGCAGCGCTAATAGGCAGGGTGGCACTGAAGCTTTCTTT CSANRQGGTEAFF - 13 TRBJ1-1 - TRBV29-1
TGTGCCAGCAACCCCAGCTCAATCTCAACCTACAATGAGCAGTTCTTC CASNPSSISTYNEQFF - 16 TRBJ2-1 - TRBV2
TGTGCCAGCAGCTTAGCGAAAGGGGAAGAGCAGTACTTC CASSLAKGEEQYF - 13 TRBJ2-7 - TRBV7-2
TGTGCCAGCAGCTTGGACGGGGGTACGGCTAATCAGCCCCAGCATTTT CASSLDGGTANQPQHF few 16 TRBJ1-5 - TRBV5-5
TGTGCCTGGAGTTTTCCTGTTTCCTACGAGCAGTACTTC CAWSFPVSYEQYF - 13 TRBJ2-7 - TRBV30
TGCGCCACCAGGAGAGGCTTACCCTACGAGCAGTACTTC CATRRGLPYEQYF - 13 TRBJ2-7 - TRBV10-2
TGTGCCAGCTCCTCCTCAGGGGTCACAGATACGCAGTATTTT CASSSSGVTDTQYF - 14 TRBJ2-3 - TRBV2
TGTGCCAGCAATAACAGGGGGGATGAAGCTTTCTTT CASNNRGDEAFF - 12 TRBJ1-1 TRBD1 TRBV7-2
TGTGCCAGCAGCTCCCTTTCCCCCCCAGATACGCAGTATTTT CASSSLSPPDTQYF - 14 TRBJ2-3 - TRBV7-2
TGTGCCAGCACCCTAAACCCCGGACAGGGGGCCTACGAGCAGTACTTC CASTLNPGQGAYEQYF - 16 TRBJ2-7 TRBD1 TRBV7-6
TGTGCCTGGAGTAATAGCGCAGATACGCAGTATTTT CAWSNSADTQYF - 12 TRBJ2-3 - TRBV30
TGTGCCAGTACCTATTCGACAGGGGGGAATCAGCCCCAGCATTTT CASTYSTGGNQPQHF - 15 TRBJ1-5 TRBD1 TRBV19
TGTGCCAGCAGCTTAGGGTGGGGCGATAACACTGAAGCTTTCTTT CASSLGWGDNTEAFF - 15 TRBJ1-1 - TRBV7-9
TGTGCCAGCAGGTTCTACGAGCAGTACTTC CASRFYEQYF - 10 TRBJ2-7 - TRBV6-5
TGTGCCTTAGGACAGTCGCGGGCATCACCCCTCCACTTT CALGQSRASPLHF - 13 TRBJ1-6 - TRBV28
TGTGCCAGCAGCTTAGGAGGTCACGTCGCTGTGCAGTACTTC CASSLGGHVAVQYF few 14 TRBJ2-7 - TRBV7-9
TGTGCCAGCTCACCACAGGGCGGGGGAAGCCCTACGCCGCAGTATTTT CASSPQGGGSPTPQYF - 16 TRBJ2-3 TRBD2 TRBV18
TGTGCCAGCGGCCGGGACAGGGGATCGGGCGGCACAGATACGCAGTATTTT CASGRDRGSGGTDTQYF - 17 TRBJ2-3 TRBD1 TRBV19
TGTGCCAGTAGTATAGGAGGGACTAGCGGGAGTTACGAGCAGTACTTC CASSIGGTSGSYEQYF - 16 TRBJ2-7 TRBD2 TRBV19
TGTGCCAGTAGTATGCCCGGGACGGTCTACGAGCAGTACTTC CASSMPGTVYEQYF - 14 TRBJ2-7 - TRBV19
TGCGCCAGCAGCTTGGGACTAGCGGGAGTCTACAATGAGCAGTTCTTC CASSLGLAGVYNEQFF once 16 TRBJ2-1 TRBD2 TRBV5-1
TGTGCCAGCAGCTTAGCCGGGACTGAAGCTTTCTTT CASSLAGTEAFF once 12 TRBJ1-1 - TRBV7-8
TGTGCCAGCAGCTTAGAGAAGGGTGTCGGGTCTGAAGCTTTCTTT CASSLEKGVGSEAFF - 15 TRBJ1-1 - TRBV13
TGTGCCAGCAGCTTCGACAGGGGCGGCAATCAGCCCCAGCATTTT CASSFDRGGNQPQHF - 15 TRBJ1-5 TRBD1 TRBV7-2
TGTGCCAGCAGCTCCCGTCCGGGAGAGGGGGTGGTCGAGCAGTACTTC CASSSRPGEGVVEQYF - 16 TRBJ2-7 - TRBV7-9
TGTGCCAGCAGTTTCGGACTAGCGGATTACAATGAGCAGTTCTTC CASSFGLADYNEQFF - 15 TRBJ2-1 TRBD2 TRBV7-2
TGTGCCAGCAACCGGGAGGGGGCCGCGGAGACCCAGTACTTC CASNREGAAETQYF - 14 TRBJ2-5 - TRBV28
TGTGCCATCAGTTTGGGGGGGACAACACAAGAGACCCAGTACTTC CAISLGGTTQETQYF - 15 TRBJ2-5 - TRBV10-3
TGTGCCAGCTCACCGGGGCAGAACTATGGCTACACCTTC CASSPGQNYGYTF - 13 TRBJ1-2 - TRBV18
TGTGCCAGCAGCTTAAATCTGAAAAGGCGGGAGACCCAGTACTTC CASSLNLKRRETQYF - 15 TRBJ2-5 - TRBV7-2
TGTGCCAGCAGCGTATCCCTGACCGCCAGCTATGGCTACACCTTC CASSVSLTASYGYTF - 15 TRBJ1-2 - TRBV9
TGCGCCAGCAGCTTGGCCGCTACCTCCTACGAGCAGTACTTC CASSLAATSYEQYF - 14 TRBJ2-7 - TRBV5-1
TGTGCCAGCAGTGGGGAGCGGGAGGAGACCCAGTACTTC CASSGEREETQYF - 13 TRBJ2-5 TRBD2 TRBV2
TGTGCCACCAGCAGAGATTTAGGGGGAGAAGAGACCCAGTACTTC CATSRDLGGEETQYF - 15 TRBJ2-5 - TRBV15
TGCGCCAGCAGTGAGGGACTAGCGGGGGCACCGGGGGCCAAAAACATTCAGTACTTC CASSEGLAGAPGAKNIQYF - 19 TRBJ2-4 TRBD2 TRBV10-2